The rows below give T cell receptor beta chains drawn from one sample of a study of blood T cell repertoires in COVID-19. The repertoire was sequenced with immunoSEQ multiplex PCR; TCRdb's copy has only in-frame clones and lacks some. The sample records roughly 100,000 clones, over 75% being singletons. Sample: peripheral blood. The receptors were sampled from a human donor in a cohort sampled during active COVID-19. Both conserved end residues are part of each CDR3. The D gene is left open where the match is weak. Clone size is not always given. Where it is, it says once, few, many or a class for expanded clones.

TRBJ1-1	.	TRBV29-1	TRBD1	TGCAGCGTTACGGCTGGCCGGAGGACAGGGTATGGGGGAACTGAAGCTTTCTTT	CSVTAGRRTGYGGTEAFF
TRBJ1-5	.	TRBV19	.	TGTGCCAGTAGTATAGGGGGCGGCTATAGCAATCAGCCCCAGCATTTT	CASSIGGGYSNQPQHF
TRBJ2-7	.	TRBV28	TRBD2	TGTGCCAGCAGTTGGGGACTAGCCACCTACGAGCAGTACTTC	CASSWGLATYEQYF
TRBJ2-5	.	TRBV28	TRBD2	TGTGCCAGCAGTCCCGCGGGACTAGCGGCCCAAGAGACCCAGTACTTC	CASSPAGLAAQETQYF
TRBJ2-5	.	TRBV5-1	TRBD1	TGCGCCAGCAGCTTGGGCTTGCCAGGGGGACGAGAGACCCAGTACTTC	CASSLGLPGGRETQYF
TRBJ2-5	once	TRBV30	.	TGTGCCTGGAGTGTATCGGGAGTAGAGACCCAGTACTTC	CAWSVSGVETQYF
TRBJ2-6	once	TRBV4-1	.	TGCGCCAGCAGCCAAGAAAAGGGGAAAAGCTCTGGGGCCAACGTCCTGACTTTC	CASSQEKGKSSGANVLTF
TRBJ1-6	.	TRBV2	.	TGTGCCAGCAGTGAAACCGGTCCAAATTCACCCCTCCACTTT	CASSETGPNSPLHF
TRBJ2-2	.	TRBV9	TRBD2	TGTGCCAGCAGCGTAGGCGGGAGCACCGGGGAGCTGTTTTTT	CASSVGGSTGELFF
TRBJ2-3	.	TRBV7-9	.	.	CASTSGRAGGDTQYF
TRBJ1-2	.	TRBV6-5	.	TGTGCCACGCACCCAACGGGAGCTGGCTATGGCTACACCTTC	CATHPTGAGYGYTF
TRBJ1-2	.	TRBV11-2	TRBD1	TGTGCCAGCAGCACCGGACAGGGTCGCGTTGGCTACACCTTC	CASSTGQGRVGYTF
TRBJ2-2	.	TRBV7-9	.	TGTGCCAGCAGCTTAGCCGGCCAGGGGATGGACACCGGGGAGCTGTTTTTT	CASSLAGQGMDTGELFF
TRBJ1-5	.	TRBV6-5	.	TGTGCCAGCAGAGCGGGACGGATGAGCAATCAGCCCCAGCATTTT	CASRAGRMSNQPQHF
TRBJ1-5	.	TRBV19	.	TGTGCCAGTAGACAAAACTCCGGACAGCGCAATCAGCCCCAGCATTTT	CASRQNSGQRNQPQHF
TRBJ1-1	.	TRBV28	.	TGTGCCAGCAGTTTATTCCCGAGGACTGAAGCTTTCTTT	CASSLFPRTEAFF
TRBJ2-7	.	TRBV5-1	TRBD1	TGCGCCAGCAGCTCGCCGGGACAGCTGTACGAGCAGTACTTC	CASSSPGQLYEQYF
TRBJ2-1	.	TRBV5-4	TRBD2	TGTGCCAGCAGCTGGAGCGGGAGACTTGGAAATGAGCAGTTCTTC	CASSWSGRLGNEQFF
TRBJ1-1	once	TRBV29-1	TRBD1	TGCAGCGTTGAAACCCTCGGACAGGAGAACACTGAAGCTTTCTTT	CSVETLGQENTEAFF
TRBJ2-1	.	TRBV27	TRBD1	TGTGCCAGCAGTTTGGGACAGGGGGCAAACAATGAGCAGTTCTTC	CASSLGQGANNEQFF
TRBJ1-4	.	TRBV2	TRBD1	TGTGCCAGAGGACAGGCAACTAATGAAAAACTGTTTTTT	CARGQATNEKLFF
TRBJ2-2	.	TRBV19	TRBD2	TGTGCCAGTAGCCTAGCGGGGTACACCGGGGAGCTGTTTTTT	CASSLAGYTGELFF
TRBJ2-7	.	TRBV28	TRBD1	TGTGCCAGCAGTCCCGGGACAGGGGGCTGGTACGAGCAGTACTTC	CASSPGTGGWYEQYF
TRBJ2-7	.	TRBV7-3	TRBD1	TGTGCCAGCAGCCCCGGGACAGACTACGAGCAGTACTTC	CASSPGTDYEQYF
TRBJ2-2	.	TRBV2	TRBD2	TGTGCCAGCAACCCCCGCGGACCGGGACTAGCAAGGACCGGGGAGCTGTTTTTT	CASNPRGPGLARTGELFF
TRBJ2-3	.	TRBV10-3	.	TGTGCCATCAGTGATGTCCGCGCAGATACGCAGTATTTT	CAISDVRADTQYF
TRBJ1-5	.	TRBV28	.	TGTGCCAGCAGCCCCCCCGACAGGCCGCAATGGCCCCAGCATTTT	CASSPPDRPQWPQHF
TRBJ2-2	.	TRBV5-4	TRBD1	TGTGCCAGCACCCCCAAAACGACAGGGACGAACACCGGGGAGCTGTTTTTT	CASTPKTTGTNTGELFF
TRBJ2-1	.	TRBV24-1	TRBD2	TGTGCCACCAGTGACCACGGACTAGCGGGAGGTAATGAGCAGTTCTTC	CATSDHGLAGGNEQFF
TRBJ2-5	.	TRBV6-5	TRBD1	TGTGCCAGCAGTTACGCCCCACCTGACAGGGTAGAGACCCAGTACTTC	CASSYAPPDRVETQYF
TRBJ1-6	.	TRBV28	.	TGTGCCAGCAGTCCACCTTGGTCAGGGGCCTCACCCCTCCACTTT	CASSPPWSGASPLHF
TRBJ1-6	.	TRBV28	TRBD1	TGTGCCAGCAGTTTTGGGACAGTTAATTCACCCCTCCACTTT	CASSFGTVNSPLHF
TRBJ2-5	.	TRBV28	TRBD1	TGTGCCAGCAGTTTCCCCGACAGGGGAGAGACCCAGTACTTC	CASSFPDRGETQYF
TRBJ2-7	.	TRBV7-3	TRBD2	TGTGCCAGCAGCCTTGGGGCGGGAGGGCCGAACGAGCAGTACTTC	CASSLGAGGPNEQYF
TRBJ2-7	.	TRBV10-3	TRBD1	TGTGCCATCAGACCCGACAGGGGTCTAAACTGGGGACCCTACGAGCAGTACTTC	CAIRPDRGLNWGPYEQYF
TRBJ2-5	.	TRBV4-1	.	TGCGCCAGCAGCCCTACGCCGCGCGGCAGGGGCCAAGAGACCCAGTACTTC	CASSPTPRGRGQETQYF
TRBJ2-2	.	TRBV5-6	.	TGTGCCAGCAGCTTGGGCAGGTGGACCGGGGAGCTGTTTTTT	CASSLGRWTGELFF
TRBJ2-7	.	TRBV19	.	TGTGCCAGTGGAAAAACAGGGAAATCGTCCTACGAGCAGTACTTC	CASGKTGKSSYEQYF
TRBJ2-4	.	TRBV5-4	.	TGTGCCAGCAGCTTAAGCGGACTAGCCAAAAACATTCAGTACTTC	CASSLSGLAKNIQYF
TRBJ2-2	.	TRBV2	TRBD2	TGTGCCAGCACTAGCGGGAGGCCCGGCGGGGAGCTGTTTTTT	CASTSGRPGGELFF
TRBJ1-1	.	TRBV18	TRBD1	TGTGCCAGCTCAACCAAGACAGGGTCAGAGACTGAAGCTTTCTTT	CASSTKTGSETEAFF
TRBJ2-3	.	TRBV21-1	.	TGTGCCAGCAGCAGACACCCAGCACTCTCTAGCACAGATACGCAGTATTTT	CASSRHPALSSTDTQYF
TRBJ2-7	.	TRBV10-3	TRBD2	TGTGCCATCAGTGAGCGACTAGCGGGGGGCTACGAGCAGTACTTC	CAISERLAGGYEQYF
TRBJ2-2	.	TRBV18	.	TGTGCCAGCTCACCACCTAGGAACACCGGGGAGCTGTTTTTT	CASSPPRNTGELFF
TRBJ2-5	.	TRBV3-1/TRBV3-2	.	TGTGCCAGCAGCCAGCTAAGGGCGGGGCCACAGGAGACCCAGTACTTC	CASSQLRAGPQETQYF
TRBJ2-7	.	TRBV10-3	.	TGTGCCATCAACCAGGCAGGGGTAAGCCACGAGCAGTACTTC	CAINQAGVSHEQYF
TRBJ1-1	.	TRBV4-2	TRBD1	TGTGCCAGCAGCCATCTCCCTGGGACAGGGTCCAACACTGAAGCTTTCTTT	CASSHLPGTGSNTEAFF
TRBJ2-1	.	TRBV19	.	TGTGCCAGTAGTATAGGCGGGGGCCCCAATGAGCAGTTCTTC	CASSIGGGPNEQFF
TRBJ2-3	.	TRBV5-4	TRBD2	TGTGCCAGCAGCTTGGATGCTAGCGGTTGGGGTACGCAGTATTTT	CASSLDASGWGTQYF
TRBJ2-3	.	TRBV19	.	TGTGCCACCGCTACCGCAGGGAATGCAGATACGCAGTATTTT	CATATAGNADTQYF
TRBJ1-4	few	TRBV6-5	TRBD1	TGTGCCAGCAGTAGGGACAGGGGAACTGAAAAACTGTTTTTT	CASSRDRGTEKLFF
TRBJ1-5	.	TRBV3-1/TRBV3-2	TRBD1	TGTGCCAGCATAGTATCCGGGACAGGGGTTTATCAGCCCCAGCATTTT	CASIVSGTGVYQPQHF
TRBJ2-2	.	TRBV9	.	TGTGCCAGCAGCACCCGGGTCGCCTTGGGCACCGGGGAGCTGTTTTTT	CASSTRVALGTGELFF
TRBJ2-3	.	TRBV10-3	TRBD1	TGTGCCATCGGAACCGGGACAGGGGACACAGATACGCAGTATTTT	CAIGTGTGDTDTQYF
TRBJ1-1	.	TRBV6-5	TRBD1	TGTGCCAGCAGTACGACAGGGGTTGGTGAAGCTTTCTTT	CASSTTGVGEAFF
TRBJ2-2	once	TRBV24-1	.	TGTGCCACCAGTGATTTAACGGCGGGTCACTCGTCCCCGATTTACACCGGGGAGCTGTTTTTT	CATSDLTAGHSSPIYTGELFF
TRBJ1-5	.	TRBV25-1	.	TGTGCCAGCAGTGAATTAGGTACGGGAAATCAGCCCCAGCATTTT	CASSELGTGNQPQHF